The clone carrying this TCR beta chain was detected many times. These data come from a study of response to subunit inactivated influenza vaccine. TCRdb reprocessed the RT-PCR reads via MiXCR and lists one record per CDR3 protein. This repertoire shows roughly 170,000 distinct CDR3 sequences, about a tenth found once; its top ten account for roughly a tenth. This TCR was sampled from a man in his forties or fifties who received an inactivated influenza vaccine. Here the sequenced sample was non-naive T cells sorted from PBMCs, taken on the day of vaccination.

The DNA of the CDR3 is TGTGCCAGCAGACGAGGGGGAAGCACAGATACGCAGTATTTT. This sequence encodes CASRRGGSTDTQYF. The chain links TRBV2 to TRBJ2-3, with D possibly matching TRBD1 (6 bases). The CDR3 loop spans 14 amino acids. Trimming removed 6 bases at V and 0 bases at J, with 10 bases between. The V gene's germline CDR1 is SNHLY and CDR2 FYNNEI.